A single sample gave rise to the 16 T cell receptor beta chains below, sequenced in a study of blood T cell repertoires in COVID-19. Clones were sequenced by immunoSEQ multiplex PCR, and TCRdb holds only the in-frame ones, with some missing. The profile shows roughly 250,000 clones, approximately 85% of them singletons. Material: peripheral blood. Source of these receptors: a human donor with COVID-19, enrolled during active disease. The donor label of this sample is uncertain.

In its sample, this clone was seen once. CDR3 nucleotides: TGTGCCAGCAGTTTCTCCGGGACAGGGATTTTCGACGAGCAGTACTTC. Translating gives CASSFSGTGIFDEQYF. This chain links TRBV28 with TRBJ2-7; 9 positions agree with TRBD1. The CDR3 runs 16 residues. Germline V gene lookup returns CDR1 MDHEN and CDR2 SYDVKM. Trimming removed 3 bases from V and 5 bases from J; junction bases left unmatched: 11.

The gene calls are TRBV7-2 and TRBJ1-1; 8 nucleotides agree with TRBD1. This CDR3 is built from 14 residues. The V and J ends lost 2 bases and 1 base, in that order; junction bases with no gene match: 0. Germline V gives CDR1 SGHTA, CDR2 FQGNSA. Here the CDR3 reads CASSLQGANTEAFF. The CDR3 DNA reads TGTGCCAGCAGCTTACAGGGGGCGAACACTGAAGCTTTCTTT.

This clone was observed a handful of times. The chain has TRBV11-2 and TRBJ1-5; 7 positions match TRBD1. The CDR3 contains 16 residues. Germline trimming cut 3 bases from V and 5 bases from J; bases unmatched to any gene: 10. Per the germline V gene, CDR1 is SGHAT and CDR2 is FQNNGV. The CDR3 coding sequence is TGTGCCAGCAGCTTTGGGGCCCGGGACAGCCATCAGCCCCAGCATTTT. It yields the protein CASSFGARDSHQPQHF. Full variable domain (outside the CDR3, taken from reference TRBV11-2 and TRBJ1-5): EAGVAQSPRYKIIEKRQSVAFWCNPISGHATLYWYQQILGQGPKLLIQFQNNGVVDDSQLPKDRFSAERLKGVDSTLKIQPAKLEDSAVYLCASSFGARDSHQPQHFGDGTRLSIL.

V gene TRBV2 combines with J gene TRBJ1-5; the match to TRBD1 covers 7 bases. V shed 6 bases, J shed 0 bases, and the junction held 14 bases outside the gene matches. Looked up from germline, CDR1 is SNHLY and CDR2 is FYNNEI. The CDR3 is 18 amino acids. CDR3 loop: CASRGDRNPPYSNQPQHF. In DNA, the CDR3 is TGTGCCAGCAGGGGGGACAGAAACCCGCCTTATAGCAATCAGCCCCAGCATTTT.

This sequence joins TRBV7-8 and TRBJ2-1; maybe TRBD2 (5 bases). Germline V CDR1 and CDR2: SGHVS, FQNEAQ. The CDR3 sequence is 13 residues long. V was clipped by 7 bases and J by 15 bases, with 22 bases between them. This chain's CDR3 is CASTVGLPPSPFF. DNA of the CDR3: TGTGCCAGCACCGTCGGACTCCCGCCATCTCCGTTCTTC.

This chain links TRBV6-2 or TRBV6-3 with TRBJ2-5, with D possibly TRBD1 on 5 matching bases. The V end lost 5 bases, the J end lost 1 base, and 11 bases lay between the germline ends. This CDR3 has 14 amino acids. Germline loops: CDR1 MNHEY, CDR2 SVGEGT. CDR3 amino acids: CASSDQGIQETQYF. Written as DNA, the CDR3 is TGTGCCAGCAGTGATCAGGGAATCCAAGAGACCCAGTACTTC.

This clone was detected only a few times. The genes are TRBV9 and TRBJ2-2, with D possibly being TRBD1 (5 bases). CDR3 length: 14 amino acids. Trimming stripped 4 bases from V and 1 base from J, with 8 bases between. The germline V gene encodes CDR1 SGDLS and CDR2 YYNGEE. The CDR3 sequence is CASSTGQNTGELFF. The DNA of the CDR3 is TGTGCCAGCAGCACCGGACAGAACACCGGGGAGCTGTTTTTT. The complete variable domain, with remaining parts taken from reference TRBV9 and TRBJ2-2, reads DSGVTQTPKHLITATGQRVTLRCSPRSGDLSVYWYQQSLDQGLQFLIQYYNGEERAKGNILERFSAQQFPDLHSELNLSSLELGDSALYFCASSTGQNTGELFFGEGSRLTVL.

The chain carries TRBV5-6 and TRBJ2-1; 9 bases map to TRBD2. The V and J ends lost 6 bases and 7 bases, in that order; junction bases with no gene match: 11. CDR1 and CDR2 (germline): SGHDT, YYEEEE. There are 15 residues in the CDR3. In DNA form, the CDR3 reads TGTGCCAGCACCCATCGAGCGGGGGGAGGGAATGAGCAGTTCTTC. It specifies CASTHRAGGGNEQFF.

The chain uses TRBV2 and TRBJ1-1; no reliable D call. CDR3 length: 15 residues. Trimming cost V 6 bases and J 1 base, with 15 bases left between them. Germline CDR1 reads SNHLY; CDR2 reads FYNNEI. CDR3 sequence reads: CASSLEEHKNTEAFF. The CDR3 coding sequence is TGTGCCAGCAGCCTCGAGGAACATAAGAACACTGAAGCTTTCTTT.

The chain uses TRBV7-9 and TRBJ2-6; 7 positions agree with TRBD1. J lost 0 bases, V lost 5 bases, and 7 bases had no gene match. This CDR3 is 17 amino acids long. The germline CDR1 and CDR2 sequences are SEHNR and FQNEAQ (reference sequence). In nucleotides, the CDR3 is TGTGCCAGCAGCCCTCGACAGGGTAACTCTGGGGCCAACGTCCTGACTTTC. Protein product: CASSPRQGNSGANVLTF.

This clone was detected only a few times. This chain connects TRBV7-9 to TRBJ1-2; no clear D. Germline V gene sequence: CDR1 SEHNR, CDR2 FQNEAQ (reference sequence). V shed 4 bases and J shed 0 bases, with 12 bases lying between them. There are 15 residues in the CDR3. The CDR3 spells CASSSFTGANYGYTF. CDR3 coding DNA: TGTGCCAGCAGCTCATTTACGGGAGCTAACTATGGCTACACCTTC.

The chain carries TRBV5-6 and TRBJ2-1; no clear D gene. Per germline, CDR1 SGHDT and CDR2 YYEEEE. V was pared by 0 bases and J by 3 bases, with 10 bases between. CDR3 length equals 15 residues. The CDR3 nucleotides read TGTGCCAGCAGCTTGGCGCGCCCCGTCTACAATGAGCAGTTCTTC. Translating gives CASSLARPVYNEQFF. The variable domain in full, with the rest retrieved from reference TRBV5-6 and TRBJ2-1, is DAGVTQSPTHLIKTRGQQVTLRCSPKSGHDTVSWYQQALGQGPQFIFQYYEEEERQRGNFPDRFSGHQFPNYSSELNVNALLLGDSALYLCASSLARPVYNEQFFGPGTRLTVL.

V usage is TRBV27 and J usage is TRBJ2-1, with D possibly being TRBD2 (6 bases). This CDR3 comprises 13 residues. Germline lookup yields CDR1 MNHEY and CDR2 SMNVEV (reference sequence). The V gene lost 5 bases and the J gene lost 13 bases, with 18 bases spanning the gap. This CDR3 reads CASSIPSVKIQFF. In DNA, the CDR3 is TGTGCCAGCAGTATCCCTAGCGTTAAGATTCAGTTCTTC.

The genes are TRBV19 and TRBJ1-2; possible D gene TRBD1, 5 bases. CDR1 is LNHDA and CDR2 is SQIVND in the germline V gene (reference sequence). There are 15 residues in the CDR3. The V end lost 3 bases, the J end lost 6 bases, and 17 bases lay between the germline ends. This CDR3 is CASSIRSGREDGYTF. The CDR3 DNA sequence: TGTGCCAGTAGTATCCGGTCGGGCAGGGAAGATGGCTACACCTTC.

V gene TRBV5-1 combines with J gene TRBJ2-1, with D possibly TRBD1 on 6 matching bases. The germline V gene encodes CDR1 SGHRS and CDR2 YFSETQ. This CDR3 region has 14 residues. Trimming took off 7 bases at V and 9 bases at J, with 20 bases between the two ends. This chain's CDR3 is CASGAQTGSSEQFF. The CDR3 coding sequence is TGCGCCAGCGGCGCTCAAACAGGGTCGAGTGAGCAGTTCTTC.

The chain carries TRBV7-9 and TRBJ1-2; D is perhaps TRBD1 (6 bases). The CDR3 is 18 residues long. Trimming shortened V by 5 bases and J by 4 bases, and 26 bases separated the two germline ends. Germline values: CDR1 SEHNR, CDR2 FQNEAQ (reference sequence). CDR3 protein: CASSPSSTYTGSFYGYTF. The CDR3 DNA follows: TGTGCCAGCAGCCCATCCAGTACCTACACAGGGTCCTTCTATGGCTACACCTTC. Drawing the rest from reference TRBV7-9 and TRBJ1-2, the complete variable domain is DTGVSQNPRHKITKRGQNVTFRCDPISEHNRLYWYRQTLGQGPEFLTYFQNEAQLEKSRLLSDRFSAERPKGSFSTLEIQRTEQGDSAMYLCASSPSSTYTGSFYGYTFGSGTRLTVV.